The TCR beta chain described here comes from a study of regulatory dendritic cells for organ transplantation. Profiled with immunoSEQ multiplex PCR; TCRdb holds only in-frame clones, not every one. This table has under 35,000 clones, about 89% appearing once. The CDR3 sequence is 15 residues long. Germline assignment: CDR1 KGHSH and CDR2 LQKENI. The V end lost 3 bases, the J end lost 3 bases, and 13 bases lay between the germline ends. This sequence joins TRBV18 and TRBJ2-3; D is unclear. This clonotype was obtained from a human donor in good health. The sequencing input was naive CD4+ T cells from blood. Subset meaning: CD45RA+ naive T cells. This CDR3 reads CASSPGVFSTDTQYF. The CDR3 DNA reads TGTGCCAGCTCACCTGGAGTTTTCTCGACAGATACGCAGTATTTT.